Sequencing of this T cell receptor (beta chain) was carried out in a study of Tregs in tolerant kidney transplant recipients (dated by TCRdb to the late 2010s). For the study in its entirety: The transplants used related donors with nonmyeloablative bone marrow transplantation, and mixed chimerism in the human trials was transient. The study applied TCRbeta sequencing to find donor-specific regulatory T cells before combined kidney and bone marrow transplantation and then followed those same cells after transplant.

The time point label for this specimen denotes: blood sample drawn before combined kidney and bone marrow transplant. Thawed PBMCs were FACS-sorted into unstimulated Tregs (CD4+CD25+CD127-), CD4+ non-Tregs (CD4+CD25-), CD4 cells and CD8 cells. The patients were a few recipients of combined kidney and bone marrow transplants from the ITN036ST trial, and samples were available only from these trial subjects. Healthy control blood was processed by Ficoll density gradient to PBMCs and cryopreserved; patient PBMCs were collected before and after transplant. Genomic DNA was extracted from sorted cells with the QIAGEN DNeasy Blood and Tissue Kit for TCRbeta CDR3 sequencing. Through immunoSEQ, high-throughput TCRbeta CDR3 sequencing was done commercially, including PCR amplification with internal controls and bias correction. In the original analysis: Unique productive TCRbeta sequences were defined by CDR3 nucleotide sequence when primers matched and otherwise by CDR3 amino acid sequence together with Vbeta and Jbeta genes. To correct sorting error, sequences shared between sorted populations at a frequency ratio of 2:1 or less were removed; the rest were assigned to the higher population. A sequence was defined as donor-reactive if the sequence was expanded at least 5-fold in CFSE-low cells compared with unstimulated cells and had a frequency of at least 0.01% in CFSE-low cells. Repertoire divergence was quantified by Jensen-Shannon divergence using the top 100 TCRbeta sequences ranked by frequency. For any sample with multiple sequencing runs, sorting error was corrected in each run separately before the runs were pooled. As stored in TCRdb, this immuneACCESS dataset retains in-frame rearrangements with V and J assigned. A fraction of the clones does not appear; measured against another copy, unresolved V genes explain less than half of the discrepancy, and the remainder lacks a known reason. Clone size and V and J calls were adopted from that table, with D and trimming inferred from the DNA. The record for this sample contains about 48,000 clones. The ten largest clones add up to about 0.85% of the sample.

Results and caveats for the whole study, not just this receptor: For some patients the PCR primers changed over time, which made it impossible to compare the samples from those patients at the nucleotide level. Because only a small number of patients were included, the study had limitations, and the results will need to be validated in larger populations as well as under other immunosuppression protocols. Donor-specific Treg expansion exceeded global Treg expansion in tolerant patients, suggesting antigen-driven rather than nonspecific expansion. Expanding Tregs with activated donor B cells appeared to identify the most biologically relevant and donor-specific TCRbeta repertoire. Biological reproducibility was not directly addressed, though technical replication error appeared minimal.

Via the germline V gene, CDR1 is MNHEY and CDR2 SVGEGT. From the cysteine through the phenylalanine, the CDR3 covers 16 amino acids. Only the CDR3 bases that were read are kept: 39 of them, in frame from base 1. V is cut back by 5 bases and J by 2 bases, with 8 bases in the junction unmatched. In the case of this clone: Its antigen remains undetermined. The read finishes 3 residues shy of the CDR3 end, and the germline J gene is used to complete it.

The rearrangement joined TRBV6-2 or TRBV6-3 to TRBJ1-5; TRBD1 matches 8 bases in the middle. Here the sequenced sample was CD4+ T cells from blood, taken before the transplant. The sequence was collected from a human donor who received a combined kidney and bone marrow transplant. Incomplete CDR3 DNA: TGTGCCAGCAGTATCGCCCCAGGGGGCGGCAATCAGCCC. This encodes CASSIAPGGGNQP. The whole CDR3 protein reads CASSIAPGGGNQPQHF.